A single sample gave rise to the 20 T cell receptor beta chains below, sequenced in a study of cytomegalovirus exposure and HLA in healthy donors. The method was immunoSEQ multiplex PCR; TCRdb's version includes in-frame clones alone and lacks a portion of them. In the table there are about 160,000 clones, around 96% of which are singletons. Sequences were obtained from PBMCs. The receptors were gathered from a woman aged 18-29 years in good health and CMV-seronegative.

The chain recombines TRBV18 with TRBJ2-7, with D tentatively TRBD2 (5 bases). The CDR3 covers 15 residues. The ends were cut back, 3 bases at V and 0 bases at J, with 12 bases in the middle. Per germline, CDR1 KGHSH and CDR2 LQKENI. CDR3 in DNA: TGTGCCAGCTCACCCCAGATGGAGGTCTCCTACGAGCAGTACTTC. The encoded protein is CASSPQMEVSYEQYF.

In its sample, this clone was seen many times. The V call is TRBV2, the J call TRBJ1-2; a possible D gene is TRBD1 (6 bases). This CDR3 comprises 12 residues. Trimming stripped 6 bases from V and 8 bases from J, with 13 bases between. Germline CDR1 SNHLY, CDR2 FYNNEI. CDR3 sequence (DNA): TGTGCCAGCAGGTCCAACAGGGACGGCTACACCTTC. Encoded protein: CASRSNRDGYTF. The whole variable domain, remainder taken from reference TRBV2 and TRBJ1-2, is EPEVTQTPSHQVTQMGQEVILRCVPISNHLYFYWYRQILGQKVEFLVSFYNNEISEKSEIFDDQFSVERPDGSNFTLKIRSTKLEDSAMYFCASRSNRDGYTFGSGTRLTVV.

V is TRBV6-6 and J is TRBJ1-5; D is perhaps TRBD1 (6 bases). This CDR3 region has 16 residues. V was shortened by 0 bases and J by 0 bases, with 9 bases between the two germline ends. Germline-derived CDR1 and CDR2 are MNHNY and SVGAGI (reference sequence). CDR3 protein: CASSYSTGTSNQPQHF. The CDR3 coding sequence is TGTGCCAGCAGTTACTCGACAGGAACTAGCAATCAGCCCCAGCATTTT.

V gene TRBV19 combines with J gene TRBJ1-4; maybe TRBD1 (5 bases). The V end lost 4 bases, the J end lost 7 bases, and 13 bases lay between the germline ends. Germline V gene sequence: CDR1 LNHDA, CDR2 SQIVND (reference sequence). The CDR3 consists of 14 residues. In nucleotides, the CDR3 is TGTGCCAGTAGTAAGACAGATGTGAGTGAAAAACTGTTTTTT. Translation: CASSKTDVSEKLFF.

The CDR3, as DNA: TGCGCCAGCAGCCCCGGTGACAGAGCAACTAATGAAAAACTGTTTTTT. This translates into CASSPGDRATNEKLFF. V is TRBV4-3 and J is TRBJ1-4, with D tentatively TRBD1 (5 bases). The germline V gene encodes CDR1 LGHNA and CDR2 YSLEER. The CDR3 is made up of 16 amino acids. Between the trimmed V and J ends, which lost 4 bases and 0 bases, there was a span of 12 bases.

The chain links TRBV5-1 to TRBJ2-5; D not resolved. Germline CDR1 is SGHRS and CDR2 is YFSETQ. This CDR3 comprises 13 residues. Trimming removed 5 bases at V and 3 bases at J, with 11 bases between. In nucleotides, the CDR3 is TGCGCCAGCAGTTCCCAACCAGAAGAGACCCAGTACTTC. It translates to CASSSQPEETQYF.

This clone was observed a single time. The rearrangement links TRBV5-1 to TRBJ2-7; 9 positions agree with TRBD1. CDR1 and CDR2 (germline): SGHRS, YFSETQ. The CDR3 sequence is 15 residues long. The junction had 8 bases not matched to a gene; V was cut back by 4 bases and J by 3 bases. CDR3 region: CASSGGTGNFYEQYF. CDR3 DNA: TGCGCCAGCAGCGGGGGGACAGGGAACTTCTACGAGCAGTACTTC.

The genes are TRBV6-5 and TRBJ2-7; the match to TRBD1 covers 10 bases. The CDR3 runs 15 residues. CDR1 is MNHEY and CDR2 is SVGAGI in the germline V gene. V was clipped by 7 bases and J by 2 bases; unmatched bases: 8. The CDR3 sequence is CASNGQGVGPYEQYF. CDR3 sequence (DNA): TGTGCCAGCAATGGACAGGGGGTAGGGCCCTACGAGCAGTACTTC.

This clone appeared once. V and J are TRBV7-8 and TRBJ1-1, with 8 bases matching TRBD1. Germline V lookup: CDR1 SGHVS, CDR2 FQNEAQ. The CDR3 has 14 residues. Trimming cost V 2 bases and J 6 bases; bases outside gene matches: 5. In DNA form, the CDR3 reads TGTGCCAGCAGCTTACAGGGGGCGCGTCCTGAAGCTTTCTTT. It translates to CASSLQGARPEAFF.

This clone has only one observation. The rearrangement links TRBV5-5 to TRBJ2-1, with TRBD1 identical over 7 bases. The CDR3 loop spans 14 amino acids. Trimming cost V 0 bases and J 3 bases; bases outside gene matches: 0. Per the germline V gene, CDR1 is SGHKS and CDR2 is YYEKEE (reference sequence). Here the CDR3 reads CASSLGDSYNEQFF. In nucleotides, the CDR3 is TGTGCCAGCAGCTTGGGGGACAGCTACAATGAGCAGTTCTTC.

A word on this clone: Other DNA sequences in this specimen translate into the identical CDR3. V usage is TRBV18 and J usage is TRBJ2-5; D is possibly TRBD2 (5 bases). The CDR3 loop spans 13 amino acids. Deletions cut 2 bases from V and 5 bases from J, with 9 bases between. Looked up from germline, CDR1 is KGHSH and CDR2 is LQKENI. The chain's CDR3 is CASSPRGLETQYF. The CDR3 region has the DNA TGTGCCAGCTCACCAAGAGGGCTGGAGACCCAGTACTTC.

The V call is TRBV7-2, the J call TRBJ2-7; 7 positions match TRBD1. Trimming removed 2 bases from V and 5 bases from J; junction bases left unmatched: 9. Germline V gives CDR1 SGHTA, CDR2 FQGNSA. The CDR3 is 15 amino acids. CDR3 sequence (DNA): TGTGCCAGCAGCTTAAGACAGGGCTTGACGAACGAGCAGTACTTC. Translating it yields CASSLRQGLTNEQYF. Using reference TRBV7-2 and TRBJ2-7 for the parts outside the CDR3, the full variable domain is GAGVSQSPSNKVTEKGKDVELRCDPISGHTALYWYRQSLGQGLEFLIYFQGNSAPDKSGLPSDRFSAERTGGSVSTLTIQRTQQEDSAVYLCASSLRQGLTNEQYFGPGTRLTVT.

This clone was found many times. This chain uses TRBV15 with TRBJ2-2; a possible D gene is TRBD1 (6 bases). The germline V gene encodes CDR1 LNHNV and CDR2 YYDKDF (reference sequence). CDR3 length equals 15 residues. Trimming removed 3 bases from V and 5 bases from J, with 13 bases in between. CDR3 region: CATSRGSGETGELFF. For the CDR3, the DNA is TGTGCCACCAGCAGGGGGTCAGGGGAAACCGGGGAGCTGTTTTTT.

This chain links TRBV27 with TRBJ1-5; 10 bases map to TRBD1. The CDR3 is made up of 13 amino acids. Germline V gives CDR1 MNHEY, CDR2 SMNVEV (reference sequence). V trimming: 6 bases; J trimming: 4 bases; junction bases outside the gene matches: 0. The CDR3 loop is CASRGQGNQPQHF. CDR3 nucleotide sequence: TGTGCCAGCAGGGGACAGGGGAATCAGCCCCAGCATTTT.

This chain uses TRBV11-3 with TRBJ2-7, with a weak D call TRBD2 (6 bases). The ends were cut back, 5 bases at V and 4 bases at J, with 9 bases in the middle. This CDR3 region has 12 residues. Germline CDR1 SGHNT, CDR2 YENEEA. DNA of the CDR3: TGTGCCAGCAGCCCCGGGGGTTACGAGCAGTACTTC. The encoded protein is CASSPGGYEQYF.

In this sample, this clone turned up once. This chain links TRBV6-5 with TRBJ1-6, with 8 positions matching TRBD1. The CDR3 has 14 amino acids. Trimming took 0 bases from V and 9 from J; bases not matched to a gene: 1. Germline CDR1 and CDR2: MNHEY and SVGAGI. CDR3 residues: CASSYSGTGSPLHF. Written as DNA, the CDR3 is TGTGCCAGCAGTTACTCGGGGACAGGTTCACCCCTCCACTTT.

The chain combines TRBV7-6 with TRBJ1-4; D perhaps matches TRBD1 (6 bases). Trimming removed 5 bases at V and 0 bases at J, with 10 bases between. In germline, CDR1 is SGHVS, CDR2 FNYEAQ. CDR3 size: 15 residues. The CDR3 loop is CASSPTGPTNEKLFF. The CDR3 region has the DNA TGTGCCAGCAGCCCAACAGGGCCAACTAATGAAAAACTGTTTTTT.

The chain is built from TRBV5-1 and TRBJ2-3, with D unresolved. Germline-derived CDR1 and CDR2 are SGHRS and YFSETQ. Trimming took off 0 bases at V and 0 bases at J, with 8 bases between the two ends. CDR3 length: 15 residues. CDR3 in DNA: TGCGCCAGCAGCTTGGTGTCTCCTAGCACAGATACGCAGTATTTT. This encodes CASSLVSPSTDTQYF.

The rearrangement links TRBV28 to TRBJ1-4; 10 bases align to TRBD1. This CDR3 spans 15 amino acids. Losses at the gene ends were 5 bases for V and 8 bases for J; bases not matched to a gene: 8. Germline V gives CDR1 MDHEN, CDR2 SYDVKM. The CDR3 region has the DNA TGTGCCAGCAGTCCACCGGGACAGGGGCAAGAAAAACTGTTTTTT. It translates to CASSPPGQGQEKLFF.

This chain connects TRBV27 to TRBJ1-6; 7 bases map to TRBD1. V shed 7 bases, J shed 6 bases, and the junction held 3 bases outside the gene matches. From germline, CDR1 is MNHEY and CDR2 SMNVEV (reference sequence). The CDR3 totals 13 residues. The CDR3 reads CASKSGGNSPLHF. As DNA, the CDR3 is TGTGCCAGCAAGTCAGGGGGTAATTCACCCCTCCACTTT.